The rows below give T cell receptor beta chains drawn from one sample of a study of blood T cell repertoires in COVID-19. Repertoires were generated with immunoSEQ multiplex PCR, while TCRdb's copy carries only in-frame clones and drops some. The sample records some 58,000 clones, 70% to 90% being singletons. Sequences were obtained from peripheral blood. The receptors derive from a man aged 55 to 70 with COVID-19, enrolled during active disease. Both conserved end residues are part of each CDR3. Fields, in order: J gene, clone size, D gene, V gene, CDR3 DNA, CDR3 protein. D genes are given only for firm matches. Size is stated for part of the rows, as once, few or many counts, or as a class when the clone is expanded.

>TRBJ1-5|NA|TRBD1|TRBV19
TGTGCCAGCAGTGACCGGGACAGGGGGAATAGCAATCAGCCCCAGCATTTT
CASSDRDRGNSNQPQHF
>TRBJ2-3|NA|NA|TRBV4-2
TGTGCCAGCAGCCAAGCTTCGGCTAGGAGCACAGATACGCAGTATTTT
CASSQASARSTDTQYF
>TRBJ2-7|once|TRBD2|TRBV7-8
TGTGCCAGCACCCAAGCGGGGGCGTCCCTAGGGGTGGTTCCCTACGAGCAGTACTTC
CASTQAGASLGVVPYEQYF
>TRBJ1-2|NA|TRBD1|TRBV5-6
TGTGCCAGCAGCTTGTGGGGCACCGGGACAGGGGACAATGGCTACACCTTC
CASSLWGTGTGDNGYTF
>TRBJ2-2|NA|TRBD2|TRBV10-1
TGCCCCACCAGTGAGTCAATAGCGGGGGGTGAGGGCGGGGAGCTGTTTTTT
CPTSESIAGGEGGELFF
>TRBJ2-1|NA|NA|TRBV3-1/TRBV3-2
TGTGCCAGCAGCCAAAAAAGTCAGCTAGTCTTC
CASSQKSQLVF
>TRBJ2-1|NA|TRBD2|TRBV9
TGTGCCAGCAGCGTAGCTACGGCGGGAGCTTACAATGAGCAGTTCTTC
CASSVATAGAYNEQFF
>TRBJ2-3|few|TRBD2|TRBV6-1
TGTGCCAGCAGTGACCTTAGCGGGAGCAGCGGCACAGATACGCAGTATTTT
CASSDLSGSSGTDTQYF
>TRBJ1-1|NA|TRBD1|TRBV6-5
TGTGCCAGCAGTCCCACGGGACAGGGCTCTGAAGCTTTCTTT
CASSPTGQGSEAFF
>TRBJ2-2|NA|TRBD1|TRBV10-3
TGTGCCATGAGGACAGGGGGAACCGGGGAGCTGTTTTTT
CAMRTGGTGELFF
>TRBJ2-1|NA|NA|TRBV9
TGTGCCAGCAGCGAGCAGGGGTTTTACCCCAATGAGCAGTTCTTC
CASSEQGFYPNEQFF
>TRBJ2-1|NA|TRBD1|TRBV11-3
TGTGCCAGCAGCGGTAGGACAGGGTACAATGAGCAGTTCTTC
CASSGRTGYNEQFF
>TRBJ2-5|NA|TRBD2|TRBV7-8
TGTGCCAGCAGCCTGGTCGGTAGCGGGAGACGCGGAGAGACCCAGTACTTC
CASSLVGSGRRGETQYF
>TRBJ2-3|NA|TRBD2|TRBV4-1
TGCGCCAGCAGCCAAGGGCTAGCGGCTAGCACAGATACGCAGTATTTT
CASSQGLAASTDTQYF
>TRBJ1-2|NA|NA|TRBV11-2
TGTGCCAGCAGCTTAGATATCCGCAGGGAAAGCTACACCTTC
CASSLDIRRESYTF
>TRBJ2-3|once|NA|TRBV6-5
TGTGCCAGCAGTTACTCGCAGCGTATGGATACGCAGTATTTT
CASSYSQRMDTQYF
>TRBJ2-2|NA|TRBD2|TRBV11-2
TGTGCCAGCAGCTTTGGCCTAGCGGGACACACCGGGGAGCTGTTTTTT
CASSFGLAGHTGELFF
>TRBJ2-5|NA|TRBD2|TRBV9
TGTGCCAGCAGCCCCAGTAGCGGGGGGCCTCCAGAGACCCAGTACTTC
CASSPSSGGPPETQYF
>TRBJ1-4|NA|NA|TRBV18
TGTGCCAGCTCACCAACGAAGGGGCAGAATGAAAAACTGTTTTTT
CASSPTKGQNEKLFF
>TRBJ1-1|few|NA|TRBV5-1
TGCGCCAGCAGCCCCTCGGCGACAGTGAACACTGAAGCTTTCTTT
CASSPSATVNTEAFF
>TRBJ1-1|once|TRBD1|TRBV19
TGTGCCAGTAGCGCCAAGGGGGCCACTGAAGCTTTCTTT
CASSAKGATEAFF
>TRBJ2-7|NA|NA|TRBV19
TGTGCCAGTAGTATCACGGGCTCCTACGAGCAGTACTTC
CASSITGSYEQYF
>TRBJ1-1|once|NA|TRBV5-6
TGTGCCAGCAGCTTACAGTTAAACCTGAACACTGAAGCTTTCTTT
CASSLQLNLNTEAFF
>TRBJ1-1|once|NA|TRBV2
TGTGCCAGCACCAGAAGACTGAGGGACACTGAAGCTTTCTTT
CASTRRLRDTEAFF
>TRBJ1-2|NA|TRBD1|TRBV20-1
TGCAGTGCAGGGGGCGCGGGTGGCTACACCTTC
CSAGGAGGYTF
>TRBJ2-7|few|TRBD1|TRBV5-1
TGCGCCAGCAGCTTAGACAGGGGTGAGCAGTACTTC
CASSLDRGEQYF
>TRBJ1-5|few|TRBD1|TRBV5-5
TGTGCCAGCAGCTTCCGGCCGGGACAGGGGGGCGGCAATCAGCCCCAGCATTTT
CASSFRPGQGGGNQPQHF
>TRBJ2-2|NA|TRBD2|TRBV5-1
TGCGCCAGCAGCGCTTGGACTAGCGGGAGAGGGTACACCGGGGAGCTGTTTTTT
CASSAWTSGRGYTGELFF
>TRBJ2-1|NA|NA|TRBV27
TGTGCCAGCAGTCCTCACTCGAGCTCCTACAATGAGCAGTTCTTC
CASSPHSSSYNEQFF
>TRBJ1-1|NA|NA|TRBV27
TGTGCCAGCAGTTTAGAGGGCGGCAGGGCTTTCTTT
CASSLEGGRAFF
>TRBJ2-6|NA|NA|TRBV7-3
TGTGCCAGCAGCTTATTTGCAGGCTCTGGGGCCAACGTCCTGACTTTC
CASSLFAGSGANVLTF
>TRBJ2-2|NA|NA|TRBV4-2
TGTGCCAGCAGCCACCGAGGGGGGGAGCTGTTTTTT
CASSHRGGELFF
>TRBJ2-5|NA|NA|TRBV7-9
TGTGCCAGCAGCTCCCCGGGACTTGGGGAGACCCAGTACTTC
CASSSPGLGETQYF
>TRBJ2-3|once|TRBD2|TRBV15
TGTGCCACCAGCAGGGTTATTGGGACTAGCGGGGGGCCGAGCACAGATACGCAGTATTTT
CATSRVIGTSGGPSTDTQYF
>TRBJ2-1|few|NA|TRBV5-1
TGCGCCAGCAGCCCCCCAGGGCACTTATACAATGAGCAGTTCTTC
CASSPPGHLYNEQFF
>TRBJ1-2|NA|NA|TRBV4-3
TGCGCCAGCAGCCAAGCGCCGCAGATAAACTATGGCTACACCTTC
CASSQAPQINYGYTF
>TRBJ2-1|NA|NA|TRBV18
TGTGCCAGCTCACCACAATACTCCCTAGCCAATGAGCAGTTCTTC
CASSPQYSLANEQFF
>TRBJ2-5|NA|TRBD2|TRBV7-9
TGTGCCAGCCTCCAGGGGACTAGCGGGAGGGAAGAGACCCAGTACTTC
CASLQGTSGREETQYF